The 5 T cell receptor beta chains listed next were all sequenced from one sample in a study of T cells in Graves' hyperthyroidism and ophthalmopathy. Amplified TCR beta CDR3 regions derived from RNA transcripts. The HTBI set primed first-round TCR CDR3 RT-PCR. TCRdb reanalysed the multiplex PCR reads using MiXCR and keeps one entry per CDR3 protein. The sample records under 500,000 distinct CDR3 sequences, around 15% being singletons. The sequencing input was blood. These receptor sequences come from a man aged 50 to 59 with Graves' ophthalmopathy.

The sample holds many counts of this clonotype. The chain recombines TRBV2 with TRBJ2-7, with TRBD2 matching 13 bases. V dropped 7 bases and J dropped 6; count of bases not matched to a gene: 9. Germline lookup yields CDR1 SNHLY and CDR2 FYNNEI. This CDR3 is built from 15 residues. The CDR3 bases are TGTGCCAGCAATCTTGGGACTAGCGGGGCCTCCGAGCAGTACTTC. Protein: CASNLGTSGASEQYF.

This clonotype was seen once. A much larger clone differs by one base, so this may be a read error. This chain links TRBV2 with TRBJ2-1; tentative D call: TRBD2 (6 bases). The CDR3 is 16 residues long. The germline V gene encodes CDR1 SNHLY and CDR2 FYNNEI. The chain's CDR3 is CASLGGGRGFYSEQFF. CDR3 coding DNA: TGTGCCAGCCTTGGGGGAGGAAGGGGCTTCTACAGTGAGCAGTTCTTC.

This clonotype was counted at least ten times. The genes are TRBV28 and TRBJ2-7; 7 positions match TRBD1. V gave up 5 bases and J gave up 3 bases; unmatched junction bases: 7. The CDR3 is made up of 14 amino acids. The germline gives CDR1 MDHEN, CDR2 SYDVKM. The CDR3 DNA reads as TGTGCCAGCAGTCTGGGACAGAGAGACTACGAGCAGTACTTC. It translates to CASSLGQRDYEQYF.

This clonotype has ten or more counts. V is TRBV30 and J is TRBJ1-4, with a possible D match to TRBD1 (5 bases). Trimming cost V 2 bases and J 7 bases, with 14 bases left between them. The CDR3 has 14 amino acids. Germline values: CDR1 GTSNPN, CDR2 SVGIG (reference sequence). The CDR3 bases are TGTGCCTGGAGTAACTCAGGGTTGGGTGAAAAACTGTTTTTT. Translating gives CAWSNSGLGEKLFF.

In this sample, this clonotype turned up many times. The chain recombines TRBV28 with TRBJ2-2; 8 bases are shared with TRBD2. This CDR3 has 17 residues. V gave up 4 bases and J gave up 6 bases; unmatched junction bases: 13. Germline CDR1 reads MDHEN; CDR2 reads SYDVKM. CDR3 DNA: TGTGCCAGCAGTTCCGGGAAGACTAGCGTTATGGCCGGGGAGCTGTTTTTT. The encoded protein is CASSSGKTSVMAGELFF.